These T cell receptor beta chains were read from a single sample in a study of blood T cell repertoires in COVID-19. The method was immunoSEQ multiplex PCR; TCRdb's version includes in-frame clones alone and lacks a portion of them. The sample has about 210,000 clones, roughly 84% seen once. Sample: PBMCs or T cells enriched from blood (not recorded which). These receptors were collected from a man aged 25 to 40 in a cohort exposed to, infected with or recovered from COVID-19 (not recorded which). CDR3s include the opening cysteine and the closing phenylalanine or tryptophan. D genes are given only for firm matches. Where a row states a size, it is once, few, many or the class of an expanded clone; other rows omit it.

D gene	V gene	J gene	clone size	CDR3 DNA	CDR3 protein
.	TRBV4-1	TRBJ2-1	.	TGCGCCAGCAGCCGGGGGCCCCTCACCTACAATGAGCAGTTCTTC	CASSRGPLTYNEQFF
.	TRBV21-1	TRBJ1-6	once	TGTGCCAGCAGCAAAGTGGCAGCCGACTCCTCACCCCTCCACTTT	CASSKVAADSSPLHF
.	TRBV5-1	TRBJ2-7	once	TGCGCCAGCAGCTTGTATGTGTCCTACGAGCAGTACTTC	CASSLYVSYEQYF
TRBD2	TRBV2	TRBJ2-7	.	TGTGCCAGCAGTGAATTGTGGGAGGGCTGGTACGAGCAGTACTTC	CASSELWEGWYEQYF
.	TRBV7-2	TRBJ2-4	.	TGTGCCAGCAGCTTAGCGAGGAACAGGGTAGACATTCAGTACTTC	CASSLARNRVDIQYF
.	TRBV7-8	TRBJ2-5	few	TGTGCCAGCAGCTTAGGATTAGCGAGACAAGAGACCCAGTACTTC	CASSLGLARQETQYF
TRBD2	TRBV5-1	TRBJ2-3	.	TGCGCCAGCAGCCGCCAGACTAGCGGACTGACAGATACGCAGTATTTT	CASSRQTSGLTDTQYF
.	TRBV29-1	TRBJ1-3	.	TGCAGCGTTGCGCGGGGCCCTGGAAACACCATATATTTT	CSVARGPGNTIYF
TRBD2	TRBV18	TRBJ2-1	.	TGTGCCAGCTCACCACCGACTAGCGGGAGACCCCAGTTCTTC	CASSPPTSGRPQFF
TRBD1	TRBV7-8	TRBJ1-3	.	TGTGCCAGCAGCTTAGCGAACAGGGGGCTTAGTGGAAACACCATATATTTT	CASSLANRGLSGNTIYF
.	TRBV4-1	TRBJ2-1	.	TGCGCCAGCAGCCAAGTTGAGGGGCCTCAGGGGAGGGCCCATGAGCAGTTCTTC	CASSQVEGPQGRAHEQFF
TRBD1	TRBV11-2	TRBJ1-2	.	TGTGCCAGCAGCTTAGTGGGGATTGGACAGGGCAGGGGCTACACCTTC	CASSLVGIGQGRGYTF
.	TRBV28	TRBJ1-1	.	TGTGCCAGCAGCCTCCTGAGGATCGGGGTGAACACTGAAGCTTTCTTT	CASSLLRIGVNTEAFF
.	TRBV3-1/TRBV3-2	TRBJ1-2	.	TGTGCCAGCAGCCAAGACAGGGGACGGGGTGGCTACACCTTC	CASSQDRGRGGYTF
TRBD1	TRBV7-9	TRBJ1-3	.	TGTGCCAGCAGCTTAGCCATGACAGGGACAGGAAACACCATATATTTT	CASSLAMTGTGNTIYF
.	TRBV6-5	TRBJ1-6	.	TGTGCCAGCAGTTCCGGGACAAGGTCCTATAATTCACCCCTCCACTTT	CASSSGTRSYNSPLHF